One T cell receptor beta chain is described in this entry. Its antigen is still unknown. TCRdb analysed the RT-PCR reads with MiXCR anew, one entry per CDR3 protein. The sample has about 500,000 distinct CDR3 sequences, roughly 13% seen once. The record originates from a study of response to subunit inactivated influenza vaccine. General study results and limits: The study's authors posited that every seasonal influenza vaccination enlists few new T cells.

V was pared by 4 bases and J by 3 bases, with 8 bases of the junction left unmatched. Looked up from germline, CDR1 is DFQATT and CDR2 is SNEGSKA (reference sequence). The CDR3 extends over 15 amino acids. The receptor was isolated from a man aged 50 or older who received an inactivated influenza vaccine. The sample in question was PBMCs from blood, obtained more than 35 days after vaccination. This chain joins TRBV20-1 and TRBJ2-1, with 8 bases matching TRBD2. The chain's CDR3 is CSATSGFSNYNEQFF. Written as DNA, the CDR3 is TGCAGTGCTACTAGCGGGTTTTCCAACTACAATGAGCAGTTCTTC.